This TCR beta chain was profiled in a study of memory CD4+ T cells and cytomegalovirus serostatus. Study-level background: Donors were healthy Belgian adults, fewer than ten CMV seropositive and 20 to 25 seronegative. Notes on the study in general: CMV serostatus prediction reached median AUC 0.95, or 0.91 with US-trained model.

Note on this clone: What it recognizes is unknown.

V lost 1 base and J lost 5, with 8 bases in between. CDR1 is SGHAT, CDR2 FQDESV, per germline (reference sequence). CDR3 length equals 13 residues. The sort gate was single viable CD3+CD4+CD8-CD45RO+ cells for memory CD4+ T cells. After thawing, CD4+ T cells were positively selected. Some clones are missing from TCRdb's copy, which holds only in-frame ones; the method was immunoSEQ multiplex PCR. The repertoire has tens of thousands of clones, roughly three quarters of them found once; the top ten carry roughly 1%. The V and J genes are TRBV11-1 and TRBJ1-1, with D unresolved. Material for sequencing was memory CD4+ T cells from blood. This sequence was found in an adult in good health and CMV-seronegative. Here the CDR3 reads CASSLERRTEAFF. The CDR3 nucleotides read TGTGCCAGCAGCTTAGAGCGAAGGACTGAAGCTTTCTTT.